What follows are 5 T cell receptor beta chains derived from one specimen sequenced in a study of shared clonotypes between healthy human individuals. The table came from immunoSEQ multiplex PCR; TCRdb's copy has only in-frame clones and leaves some out. The table has about 2 million clones, over 85% seen once; the top ten hold about 0.13%. Sequencing used naive CD4+ T cells sorted from blood. Sample subset: CD45RA+ positively selected. Receptors were obtained from a man between 18 and 35 years old in good health.

The chain employs TRBV5-5 and TRBJ1-3; weak D call: TRBD1 (5 bases). Looked up from germline, CDR1 is SGHKS and CDR2 is YYEKEE (reference sequence). The CDR3 has 16 residues. The V end lost 2 bases, the J end lost 2 bases, and 14 bases lay between the germline ends. CDR3 residues: CASSFLGVLTGNTIYF. The CDR3 nucleotides read TGTGCCAGCAGCTTTCTAGGGGTCTTAACTGGAAACACCATATATTTT.

In DNA form, the CDR3 reads TGTGCCAGCAGTGAATTGGGGGACTCCGTTACGAACACCGGGGAGCTGTTTTTT. Amino acids: CASSELGDSVTNTGELFF. This chain links TRBV2 with TRBJ2-2; weak D call: TRBD2 (6 bases). CDR1 and CDR2 from the germline V gene are SNHLY and FYNNEI. V lost 2 bases, J lost 0 bases, and 16 bases lay in between. The CDR3 runs to 18 residues. Drawing the rest from reference TRBV2 and TRBJ2-2, the complete variable domain is EPEVTQTPSHQVTQMGQEVILRCVPISNHLYFYWYRQILGQKVEFLVSFYNNEISEKSEIFDDQFSVERPDGSNFTLKIRSTKLEDSAMYFCASSELGDSVTNTGELFFGEGSRLTVL.

The CDR3 coding sequence is TGTGCCAGCAGCTTAGTTGAGCATGAGCAGTTCTTC. This gives the protein CASSLVEHEQFF. V is TRBV11-3 and J is TRBJ2-1; the D is unclear. The CDR3 spans 12 residues. Per the germline V gene, CDR1 is SGHNT and CDR2 is YENEEA. The V and J ends lost 1 base and 8 bases respectively, with 6 bases between them.

The CDR3 protein is CASSSWTSGNTGELFF. The DNA for the CDR3 is TGCGCCAGCAGCTCTTGGACTAGCGGGAACACCGGGGAGCTGTTTTTT. This chain uses TRBV4-3 with TRBJ2-2, with 10 bases that match TRBD2. Per the germline V gene, CDR1 is LGHNA and CDR2 is YSLEER. V lost 5 bases, J lost 1 base, and 4 bases stayed unmatched. This CDR3 is built from 16 residues.

The chain employs TRBV27 and TRBJ1-1, with D unresolved. Germline V gene sequence: CDR1 MNHEY, CDR2 SMNVEV (reference sequence). Trimming left V 5 bases short and J 1 base short, with 11 bases between. There are 14 residues in the CDR3. CDR3 nucleotides: TGTGCCAGCAGTCCCACCGTGTGGAACACTGAAGCTTTCTTT. It translates to CASSPTVWNTEAFF.